The 5 T cell receptor beta chains listed next were all sequenced from one sample in a study of blood T cell repertoires in COVID-19. The repertoire was sequenced with immunoSEQ multiplex PCR; TCRdb's copy has only in-frame clones and lacks some. The sample includes around 75,000 clones, about 88% seen only once; the top ten take approximately 4.1%. The sequenced material came from peripheral blood. The receptors stem from a man aged 70 or older with active COVID-19.

This clone appeared a single time. The chain joins TRBV27 to TRBJ1-4; tentatively, D is TRBD1 (6 bases). CDR1 MNHEY and CDR2 SMNVEV come from the germline V gene (reference sequence). The CDR3 is 15 amino acids. Trimming took off 3 bases at V and 3 bases at J, with 11 bases between the two ends. The chain's CDR3 is CASSLGGGPNEKLFF. The CDR3 DNA follows: TGTGCCAGCAGTTTGGGGGGGGGCCCTAATGAAAAACTGTTTTTT.

The chain links TRBV19 to TRBJ2-3; a weak D match, TRBD2 (6 bases). From germline, CDR1 is LNHDA and CDR2 SQIVND (reference sequence). The CDR3 loop spans 14 amino acids. Trimming stripped 3 bases from V and 2 bases from J, with 9 bases between. CDR3 bases: TGTGCCAGTAGTATGGGGGGACCCACAGATACGCAGTATTTT. This encodes CASSMGGPTDTQYF.

The chain is built from TRBV27 and TRBJ2-1; D call uncertain. This CDR3 region has 15 residues. Germline V lookup: CDR1 MNHEY, CDR2 SMNVEV (reference sequence). The V end lost 2 bases, the J end lost 4 bases, and 12 bases lay between the germline ends. The CDR3 spells CASSLDGSTYNEQFF. DNA of the CDR3: TGTGCCAGCAGTTTAGACGGGTCAACATACAATGAGCAGTTCTTC.

This sequence joins TRBV3-1 (or the pseudogene TRBV3-2) and TRBJ2-3, with 12 bases that match TRBD2. Germline V gene data show CDR1 as LGHDT and CDR2 as YNNKEL (reference sequence). This CDR3 comprises 17 residues. V lost 4 bases and J lost 6; bases outside the gene matches: 11. The CDR3 DNA sequence: TGTGCCAGCAGCCCCCACCCCCTAGCGGGAGGGGCGGATACGCAGTATTTT. The encoded protein is CASSPHPLAGGADTQYF.

The chain joins TRBV5-5 to TRBJ2-1; 8 nucleotides align to TRBD2. Germline values: CDR1 SGHKS, CDR2 YYEKEE (reference sequence). V trimming: 0 bases; J trimming: 9 bases; junction bases outside the gene matches: 8. There are 15 residues in the CDR3. Here the CDR3 DNA reads TGTGCCAGCAGCTTGGGAAGCGGGAGTGGGGGTGAGCAGTTCTTC. Translation gives CASSLGSGSGGEQFF.